This TCR beta chain was profiled in a study of blood T cell repertoires in COVID-19. Per germline, CDR1 SQVTM and CDR2 ANQGSEA. The CDR3 covers 13 residues. V lost 8 bases and J 1 base, leaving 14 bases between the germline ends. The assay was immunoSEQ multiplex PCR, and TCRdb's table has in-frame clones only and misses some. This sample yields about 300,000 clones, of which 70% to 90% are seen a single time; 10% belongs to the top ten. Participants were aged roughly 18 to 95 years, lived in over 20 US areas, and enrolled virtually. Input material: PBMCs or T cells enriched from blood (not recorded which). This TCR was recovered from a woman aged 18-35 years who had recovered from COVID-19. The chain employs TRBV29-1 and TRBJ1-1; no definite D call. The CDR3 DNA is TGCAGCTCATCAGCCGGCGGGAACACTGAAGCTTTCTTT. This sequence encodes CSSSAGGNTEAFF.